This T cell receptor beta chain was identified during a study of Ad26.COV2.S vaccination and SARS-CoV-2 variants. About the research overall: Intramuscularly, Ad26.COV2.S was given either once or twice, 56 days apart.

Study-wide points: Recipients of either vaccine or placebo displayed similar breadth of non-spike TCRs. Reportedly, spike-specific CD8+ and CD4+ T cell responses achieved substantial breadth once vaccination had taken place.

The V gene's germline CDR1 is SGHRS and CDR2 YFSETQ. V was clipped by 0 bases and J by 3 bases, with 6 bases between them. This CDR3 is 13 amino acids long. Regarding treatment: around 19 received Ad26.COV2.S at low or high dose, single or two shots; roughly five received placebo; per-sample allocation not given. The investigators took samples on day 63 after the first vaccine or placebo injection. This person who donated was an adult of 18-55 years in Boston. Produced via immunoSEQ multiplex PCR; TCRdb's table is partial and in-frame only. The table includes a few hundred thousand clones, over 75% detected once. Of note for this clone: Its specificity is unknown.

The sequencing used peripheral blood, collected in a trial of Ad26.COV2.S vaccine versus placebo. This chain links TRBV5-1 with TRBJ1-2; D not certain. This TCR derives from a person aged 18 to 59 who received the Ad26.COV2.S COVID-19 vaccine or a placebo. CDR3 DNA: TGCGCCAGCAGCTTGGGTTGGGACTATGGCTACACCTTC. It yields the protein CASSLGWDYGYTF.